These 5 T cell receptor beta chains were sequenced from one sample in a study of cytomegalovirus exposure and HLA in healthy donors. 13 Jbeta primers and 60 Vbeta primers were used for the PCR. Here immunoSEQ multiplex PCR was the method, and the copy in TCRdb shows in-frame clones only, minus some. This table holds under 200,000 clones, about 13% found once. The material sequenced was PBMCs. The source of these receptors is a man aged 50 to 60 in good health and CMV-seropositive.

This clone has a handful of counts. The chain couples TRBV6-6 to TRBJ1-1; TRBD1 matches 12 bases. CDR1 and CDR2 (germline): MNHNY, SVGAGI (reference sequence). The CDR3 loop spans 15 amino acids. The junction had 10 bases not matched to a gene; V was cut back by 7 bases and J by 7 bases. CDR3 sequence: CASKIPGQGAHEAFF. The CDR3 region has the DNA TGTGCCAGCAAAATTCCGGGACAGGGGGCCCATGAAGCTTTCTTT.

The chain is built from TRBV11-1 and TRBJ1-1; 9 bases line up with TRBD1. This CDR3 is 16 amino acids long. Germline-derived CDR1 and CDR2 are SGHAT and FQDESV (reference sequence). V gave up 3 bases and J gave up 1 base; unmatched junction bases: 6. The DNA of the CDR3 is TGTGCCAGCAGCTTCAGACAGGACAGGGGGAACACTGAAGCTTTCTTT. Translation: CASSFRQDRGNTEAFF.

This clone has a handful of counts. This sequence joins TRBV7-8 and TRBJ2-2, with 11 nucleotides matching TRBD1. V dropped 8 bases and J dropped 3; count of bases not matched to a gene: 5. This CDR3 is 15 amino acids long. The germline CDR1 and CDR2 sequences are SGHVS and FQNEAQ. The DNA of the CDR3 is TGTGCCAGCGTAGGACAGGGGGCGCACACCGGGGAGCTGTTTTTT. This codes for CASVGQGAHTGELFF.

The chain employs TRBV10-2 and TRBJ1-4; weak D call: TRBD1 (5 bases). The germline V gene encodes CDR1 WSHSY and CDR2 SAAADI. V was pared by 3 bases and J by 0 bases, with 11 bases between. The CDR3 consists of 16 residues. In DNA, the CDR3 is TGCGCCAGCAGTGACGTGGACACTTCAACTAATGAAAAACTGTTTTTT. It is translated as CASSDVDTSTNEKLFF.

The rearrangement uses TRBV7-2 and TRBJ2-7; the match to TRBD1 covers 9 bases. This CDR3 comprises 15 residues. V was pared by 3 bases and J by 5 bases, with 8 bases of the junction left unmatched. CDR1 is SGHTA, CDR2 FQGNSA, per germline. CDR3 protein: CASSFGGQGKNEQYF. CDR3 coding DNA: TGTGCCAGCAGCTTCGGAGGACAGGGGAAAAACGAGCAGTACTTC.